Listed below are T cell receptor beta chains from one sample, sequenced in a study of T cells in Graves' hyperthyroidism and ophthalmopathy. From the multiplex PCR reads, TCRdb called clonotypes with MiXCR, one entry per CDR3 protein. Here the sample spans some 600,000 distinct CDR3 sequences, more than 11% being singletons. The sequencing input was blood. The source is a woman in her twenties or thirties with Graves' hyperthyroidism that later progressed to Graves' ophthalmopathy. Both conserved end residues are part of each CDR3. Fields, in order: D gene, J gene, clone size, V gene, CDR3 protein, CDR3 DNA. A D gene is named only where the DNA matches it firmly. The size field is filled for only some rows; it gives once, few, many or a size class.

d_call: TRBD1
j_call: TRBJ2-7
clone_size: many
v_call: TRBV12-3/TRBV12-4
cdr3_aa: CASSPLSGQGVYEQYF
cdr3_nt: TGTGCCAGCAGTCCACTTTCGGGACAGGGGGTCTACGAGCAGTACTTC

d_call: TRBD1
j_call: TRBJ1-3
clone_size: many
v_call: TRBV2
cdr3_aa: CASGEDRGKSFSGNTIYF
cdr3_nt: TGTGCCAGCGGTGAGGACAGGGGGAAGTCCTTCTCTGGAAACACCATATATTTT

d_call: .
j_call: TRBJ1-1
clone_size: many
v_call: TRBV2
cdr3_aa: CARAGGLNTEAFF
cdr3_nt: TGTGCCAGGGCGGGGGGCTTGAACACTGAAGCTTTCTTT

d_call: TRBD2
j_call: TRBJ2-3
clone_size: many
v_call: TRBV20-1
cdr3_aa: CSARPLLAGETDTQYF
cdr3_nt: TGCAGTGCTAGACCGCTACTAGCGGGAGAGACAGATACGCAGTATTTT

d_call: TRBD1
j_call: TRBJ1-5
clone_size: many
v_call: TRBV7-2
cdr3_aa: CASSLGKDRGNQPQHF
cdr3_nt: TGTGCCAGCAGCTTGGGCAAGGACAGGGGCAATCAGCCCCAGCATTTT

d_call: TRBD2
j_call: TRBJ2-7
clone_size: many
v_call: TRBV30
cdr3_aa: CAWGLELRHEQYF
cdr3_nt: TGTGCCTGGGGACTAGAGCTTAGACACGAGCAGTACTTC

d_call: .
j_call: TRBJ1-2
clone_size: many
v_call: TRBV6-5
cdr3_aa: CASSYDGTYGYTF
cdr3_nt: TGTGCCAGCAGTTACGACGGAACCTATGGCTACACCTTC

d_call: .
j_call: TRBJ2-3
clone_size: many
v_call: TRBV2
cdr3_aa: CASTRGDTQYF
cdr3_nt: TGTGCCAGCACTCGAGGGGATACGCAGTATTTT

d_call: .
j_call: TRBJ2-7
clone_size: many
v_call: TRBV7-2
cdr3_aa: CASSPDTVEQYF
cdr3_nt: TGTGCCAGCAGCCCCGACACGGTCGAGCAGTACTTC

d_call: .
j_call: TRBJ2-7
clone_size: .
v_call: TRBV6-2/TRBV6-3
cdr3_aa: CASSRQDRSSYEQYF
cdr3_nt: TGTGCCAGCAGCCGCCAGGACAGAAGCTCCTACGAGCAGTACTTC

d_call: .
j_call: TRBJ1-6
clone_size: many
v_call: TRBV7-3
cdr3_aa: CASSSLFGTLHF
cdr3_nt: TGTGCCAGCAGCTCCCTTTTTGGAACCCTCCACTTT

d_call: .
j_call: TRBJ2-7
clone_size: many
v_call: TRBV12-3/TRBV12-4
cdr3_aa: CATRTAGTYEQYF
cdr3_nt: TGTGCCACCCGGACAGCAGGAACCTACGAGCAGTACTTC

d_call: .
j_call: TRBJ1-2
clone_size: many
v_call: TRBV7-9
cdr3_aa: CASSLAYSTYGYTF
cdr3_nt: TGTGCCAGCAGCTTAGCGTACAGTACATATGGCTACACCTTC

d_call: .
j_call: TRBJ1-2
clone_size: many
v_call: TRBV12-3/TRBV12-4
cdr3_aa: CASSLGYYGYTF
cdr3_nt: TGTGCCAGCAGTCTGGGCTACTATGGCTACACCTTC

d_call: .
j_call: TRBJ2-7
clone_size: many
v_call: TRBV15
cdr3_aa: CATSRDYRRDTGIYEQYF
cdr3_nt: TGTGCCACCAGCAGAGATTATCGACGGGATACAGGCATCTACGAGCAGTACTTC

d_call: .
j_call: TRBJ2-7
clone_size: many
v_call: TRBV7-9
cdr3_aa: CASSLLSAGEQYF
cdr3_nt: TGTGCCAGCAGCTTACTCTCCGCAGGCGAGCAGTACTTC

d_call: TRBD1
j_call: TRBJ1-2
clone_size: .
v_call: TRBV12-3/TRBV12-4
cdr3_aa: CASSLVQGAYYGYTF
cdr3_nt: TGTGCCAGCAGTTTAGTCCAGGGGGCCTACTATGGCTACACCTTC

d_call: TRBD2
j_call: TRBJ2-1
clone_size: few
v_call: TRBV7-9
cdr3_aa: CASSLASGRFLEFF
cdr3_nt: TGTGCCAGCAGCTTAGCTAGCGGGAGATTTTTGGAGTTCTTC

d_call: .
j_call: TRBJ2-7
clone_size: many
v_call: TRBV6-1
cdr3_aa: CASSAGARPYEQYF
cdr3_nt: TGTGCCAGCAGTGCCGGGGCCCGCCCCTACGAGCAGTACTTC

d_call: TRBD1
j_call: TRBJ1-6
clone_size: many
v_call: TRBV7-2
cdr3_aa: CASSRTGINSPLHF
cdr3_nt: TGTGCCAGCAGTCGGACAGGGATAAACTCACCCCTCCACTTT

d_call: .
j_call: TRBJ1-5
clone_size: .
v_call: TRBV27
cdr3_aa: CASSFWGVGQPQHF
cdr3_nt: TGTGCCAGCAGTTTTTGGGGGGTAGGGCAGCCCCAGCATTTT

d_call: .
j_call: TRBJ1-1
clone_size: many
v_call: TRBV30
cdr3_aa: CASDRTAMNTEAFF
cdr3_nt: TGTGCCTCAGACCGGACAGCCATGAACACTGAAGCTTTCTTT

d_call: .
j_call: TRBJ2-7
clone_size: many
v_call: TRBV11-1
cdr3_aa: CASSLAPNGYEQYF
cdr3_nt: TGTGCCAGCAGCTTAGCGCCTAACGGCTACGAGCAGTACTTC

d_call: .
j_call: TRBJ1-5
clone_size: once
v_call: TRBV10-2
cdr3_aa: CASSDTQGTQPQHF
cdr3_nt: TGCGCCAGCAGTGACACACAGGGAACCCAGCCCCAGCATTTT

d_call: TRBD1
j_call: TRBJ2-3
clone_size: .
v_call: TRBV6-1
cdr3_aa: CASSELSKTGPPDTQYF
cdr3_nt: TGTGCCAGCAGTGAACTGAGTAAGACAGGGCCCCCAGATACGCAGTATTTT

d_call: TRBD2
j_call: TRBJ2-1
clone_size: many
v_call: TRBV6-1
cdr3_aa: CASSEWREVGNEQFF
cdr3_nt: TGTGCCAGCAGTGAGTGGCGGGAGGTTGGCAATGAGCAGTTCTTC